Sequencing of this T cell receptor (beta chain) was carried out in a study of cytomegalovirus exposure and HLA in healthy donors. Study findings and constraints: Later analysis showed most CMV-associated TCR beta chains appearing HLA-restricted. A few CMV-associated chains were confirmed in vitro to be specific for CMV antigens.

Worth noting for this clone: Its antigen is unidentified.

PCR involved 60 Vbeta and 13 Jbeta primers. Clones were sequenced by immunoSEQ multiplex PCR, and TCRdb holds only the in-frame ones, with some missing. The sample includes 180,000 or so clones, roughly 87% of them seen just once. This CDR3 region has 15 residues. Germline assignment: CDR1 SGHRS and CDR2 YFSETQ. Trimming took off 2 bases at V and 1 base at J, with 11 bases between the two ends. The TCR was taken from a man aged 35 to 55 in good health and CMV-seronegative. This chain joins TRBV5-1 and TRBJ2-3, with a weak D call TRBD2 (5 bases). Sequencing was carried out using PBMCs. As DNA, the CDR3 is TGCGCCAGCAGCTTCCGGGGTTCCGGCACAGATACGCAGTATTTT. This encodes CASSFRGSGTDTQYF.